A selection of T cell receptor beta chains follows, all from one sample in a study of blood T cell repertoires in COVID-19. Assay used: immunoSEQ multiplex PCR; TCRdb lists only in-frame clones, some missing. The sample has 95,000 to 150,000 clones; about 88% are singletons. Material for sequencing was peripheral blood. These receptors were collected from a woman older than 75 with acute or convalescent COVID-19. The CDR3 runs from the conserved cysteine through the conserved F or W.

TRBJ1-3 | TRBV11-2 | CASRPDGVRVSSGNTIYF
TRBJ2-7 | TRBV6-1 | CASSGAAGEYEQYF
TRBJ2-1 | TRBV5-1 | CASSPSGGAYEQFF
TRBJ1-2 | TRBV5-1 | CASSYEVDYGYTF
TRBJ2-2 | TRBV5-1 | CASSQQGAHGELFF
TRBJ1-6 | TRBV2 | CASTQLDRASYNSPLHF
TRBJ1-1 | TRBV5-1 | CASRSNTGANTEAFF
TRBJ1-4 | TRBV5-1 | CASSSQGVKLEKLFF
TRBJ2-3 | TRBV10-3 | CAISEFLGGGTDTQYF
TRBJ2-4 | TRBV3-1/TRBV3-2 | CASSQDGRPGIAHF
TRBJ2-5 | TRBV4-1 | CASSQGGHLQETQYF
TRBJ2-2 | TRBV5-4 | CASSFERLNTGELFF
TRBJ1-2 | TRBV9 | CASSDPLSTGNYGYTF
TRBJ1-5 | TRBV9 | CASSRTGDSNQPQHF
TRBJ1-6 | TRBV6-5 | CASSPQATKNSPLHF
TRBJ1-2 | TRBV10-3 | CAISEGEGVPRYGYTF
TRBJ2-2 | TRBV18 | CASSPWTGSTGELFF
TRBJ2-4 | TRBV19 | CASAGGSKNIQYF
TRBJ2-7 | TRBV18 | CASSPTGTSGTEYF
TRBJ2-7 | TRBV5-1 | CASSLNRGPYEQYF
TRBJ2-1 | TRBV4-3 | CASSQVNRGYNEQFF
TRBJ1-2 | TRBV7-9 | CASSFQGVDYGYTF